This TCR beta chain stems from a study of Ad26.COV2.S vaccination and SARS-CoV-2 variants. Whole-study context: Donor got 5x10^10 or 1x10^11 viral particles of Ad26.COV2.S.

Findings of the study overall: Spike-specific CD8+ and CD4+ T cell responses reportedly showed substantial breadth after vaccination.

The assay was immunoSEQ multiplex PCR, and TCRdb's table has in-frame clones only and misses some. The sample carries around 300,000 clones, around nine tenths recorded once. Treatment specified: around 19 received Ad26.COV2.S at low or high dose, single or two shots; about 5 received placebo; per-sample allocation not given. The investigators took samples on day 63 after the first vaccine or placebo injection. Ad26 vector vaccine expressed Wuhan-strain SARS-CoV-2 spike. The CDR3 is 12 amino acids. The V gene's germline CDR1 is SQVTM and CDR2 ANQGSEA. V lost 2 bases and J 1 base, leaving 5 bases between the germline ends. This clone was seen a handful of times. The antigen is undetermined.

This chain joins TRBV29-1 and TRBJ1-1; maybe TRBD1 (5 bases). This TCR derives from a person between 18 and 65 years old who received the Ad26.COV2.S COVID-19 vaccine or a placebo. The sequencing here drew on peripheral blood, taken in a trial of Ad26.COV2.S vaccine versus placebo. Written as DNA, the CDR3 is TGCAGCGTTGAACAGGGGAACACTGAAGCTTTCTTT. Amino acid sequence: CSVEQGNTEAFF.